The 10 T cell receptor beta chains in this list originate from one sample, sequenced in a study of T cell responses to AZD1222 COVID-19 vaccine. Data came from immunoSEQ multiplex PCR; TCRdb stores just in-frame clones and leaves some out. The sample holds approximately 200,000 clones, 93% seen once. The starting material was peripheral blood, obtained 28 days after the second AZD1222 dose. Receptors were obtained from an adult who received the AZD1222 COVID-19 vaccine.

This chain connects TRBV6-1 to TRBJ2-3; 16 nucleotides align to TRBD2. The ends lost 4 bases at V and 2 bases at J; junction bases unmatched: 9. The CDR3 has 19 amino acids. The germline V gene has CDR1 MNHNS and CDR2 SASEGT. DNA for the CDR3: TGTGCCAGCAGTGCCCCGCCGGGACTAGCGGGGGGGATCACAGATACGCAGTATTTT. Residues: CASSAPPGLAGGITDTQYF.

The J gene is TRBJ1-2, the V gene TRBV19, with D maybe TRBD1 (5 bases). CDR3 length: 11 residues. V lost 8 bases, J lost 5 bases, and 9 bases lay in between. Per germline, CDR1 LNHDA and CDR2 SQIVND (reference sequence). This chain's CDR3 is CASRGRYGYTF. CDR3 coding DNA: TGTGCCAGTCGGGGGAGATATGGCTACACCTTC. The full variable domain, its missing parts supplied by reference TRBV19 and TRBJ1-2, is DGGITQSPKYLFRKEGQNVTLSCEQNLNHDAMYWYRQDPGQGLRLIYYSQIVNDFQKGDIAEGYSVSREKKESFPLTVTSAQKNPTAFYLCASRGRYGYTFGSGTRLTVV.

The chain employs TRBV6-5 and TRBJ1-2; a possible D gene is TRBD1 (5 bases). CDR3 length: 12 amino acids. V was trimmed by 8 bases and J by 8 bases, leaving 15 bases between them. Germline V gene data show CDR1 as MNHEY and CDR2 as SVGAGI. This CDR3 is CASLKGGGGYTF. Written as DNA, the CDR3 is TGTGCCAGCCTGAAAGGCGGGGGGGGCTACACCTTC.

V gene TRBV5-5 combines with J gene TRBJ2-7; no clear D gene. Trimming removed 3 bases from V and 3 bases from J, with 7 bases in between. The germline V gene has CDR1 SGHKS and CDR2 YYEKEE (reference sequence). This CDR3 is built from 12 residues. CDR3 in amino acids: CASSSPGYEQYF. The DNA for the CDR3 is TGTGCCAGCAGCTCCCCGGGCTACGAGCAGTACTTC.

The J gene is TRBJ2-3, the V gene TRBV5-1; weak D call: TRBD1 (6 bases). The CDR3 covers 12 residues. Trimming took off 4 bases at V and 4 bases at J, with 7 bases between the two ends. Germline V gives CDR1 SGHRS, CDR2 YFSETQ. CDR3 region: CASSEGADTQYF. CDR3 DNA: TGCGCCAGCAGCGAGGGGGCAGATACGCAGTATTTT. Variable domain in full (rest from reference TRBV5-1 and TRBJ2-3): KAGVTQTPRYLIKTRGQQVTLSCSPISGHRSVSWYQQTPGQGLQFLFEYFSETQRNKGNFPGRFSGRQFSNSRSEMNVSTLELGDSALYLCASSEGADTQYFGPGTRLTVL.

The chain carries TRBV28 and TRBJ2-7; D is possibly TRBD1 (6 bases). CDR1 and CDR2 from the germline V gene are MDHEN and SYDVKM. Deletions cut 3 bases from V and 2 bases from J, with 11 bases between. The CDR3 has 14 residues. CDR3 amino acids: CASSLDSLTYEQYF. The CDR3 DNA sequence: TGTGCCAGCAGTTTGGACAGTTTAACCTACGAGCAGTACTTC.

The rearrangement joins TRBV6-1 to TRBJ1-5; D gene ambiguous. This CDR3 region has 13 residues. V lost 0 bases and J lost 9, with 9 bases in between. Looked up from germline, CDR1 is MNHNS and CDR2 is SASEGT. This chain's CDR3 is CASSEADHRPQHF. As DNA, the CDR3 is TGTGCCAGCAGTGAAGCCGACCACCGGCCCCAGCATTTT.

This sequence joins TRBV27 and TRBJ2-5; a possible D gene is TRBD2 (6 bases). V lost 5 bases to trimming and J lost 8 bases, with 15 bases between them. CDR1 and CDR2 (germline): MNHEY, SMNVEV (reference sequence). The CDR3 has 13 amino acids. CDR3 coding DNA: TGTGCCAGCAGTGTCCGGGACTCACGAACCCAGTACTTC. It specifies CASSVRDSRTQYF.

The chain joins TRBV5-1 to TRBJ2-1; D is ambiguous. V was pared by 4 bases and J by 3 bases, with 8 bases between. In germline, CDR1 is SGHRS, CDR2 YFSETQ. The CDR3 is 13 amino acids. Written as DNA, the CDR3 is TGCGCCAGCAGCCTTACAGACTACAATGAGCAGTTCTTC. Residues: CASSLTDYNEQFF.

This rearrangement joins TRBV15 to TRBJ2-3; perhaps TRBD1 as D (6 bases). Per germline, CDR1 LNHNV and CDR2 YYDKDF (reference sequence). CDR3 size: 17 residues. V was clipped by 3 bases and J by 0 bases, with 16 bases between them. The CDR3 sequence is CATSSPLAGASTDTQYF. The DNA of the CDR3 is TGTGCCACCAGCAGTCCCTTAGCAGGGGCGAGCACAGATACGCAGTATTTT.